The 5 T cell receptor beta chains presented below share a single source sample, sequenced in a study of monozygotic twins with cystic fibrosis (dated by TCRdb to the early 2020s). Receptor libraries were prepared by the immunoSEQ multiplex PCR assay. TCRdb re-hosts the immuneACCESS table, in-frame sequences only. Its copies lack some clones; in the studies checked, an unresolved V gene accounts for under half of them, and the cause for the rest is not known. The sample includes 4,000 to 5,500 clones, with 96% observed a single time. The leading ten clones occupy approximately 2.9% of the sample. The sequenced sample consisted of blood. These TCRs come from a boy between 2 and 10 years old with cystic fibrosis.

The chain links TRBV19 to TRBJ1-6; D is perhaps TRBD1 (6 bases). CDR1 LNHDA and CDR2 SQIVND come from the germline V gene (reference sequence). Trimming shortened V by 3 bases and J by 8 bases, and 17 bases separated the two germline ends. The CDR3 length is 16 residues. CDR3 sequence (DNA): TGTGCCAGTAGTATTTATGGCAGGGGCTCAGATTCACCCCTCCACTTT. Translated: CASSIYGRGSDSPLHF.

This chain uses TRBV7-2 with TRBJ1-5; no clear D. This CDR3 is built from 15 residues. Trimming left V 1 base short and J 1 base short, with 8 bases between. CDR1 and CDR2 (germline): SGHTA, FQGNSA. CDR3 in amino acids: CASSLGPLSNQPQHF. CDR3 DNA sequence: TGTGCCAGCAGCTTAGGACCCCTGAGCAATCAGCCCCAGCATTTT.

This clone came up once. CDR3 DNA: TGTGCCAGTTCGACCTGGGACAGGGGGCTATTCGGCACCGGGGAGCTGTTTTTT. Encoded protein: CASSTWDRGLFGTGELFF. The chain recombines TRBV2 with TRBJ2-2; 12 nucleotides align to TRBD1. Germline V gene data show CDR1 as SNHLY and CDR2 as FYNNEI. Trimming cost V 9 bases and J 4 bases; bases outside gene matches: 15. The CDR3 has 18 residues.

The chain links TRBV7-9 to TRBJ2-7; TRBD2 aligns across 11 bases. The V gene's germline CDR1 is SEHNR and CDR2 FQNEAQ (reference sequence). J was trimmed by 0 bases and V by 5 bases; bases with no gene match: 3. The CDR3 runs to 15 residues. The CDR3 region is CASSNLAGGSYEQYF. The CDR3 region has the DNA TGTGCCAGCAGCAACCTAGCGGGGGGCTCCTACGAGCAGTACTTC.

The chain has TRBV5-1 and TRBJ2-2; maybe TRBD1 (6 bases). Trimming took 6 bases from V and 7 from J, leaving 16 bases between them. This CDR3 has 14 residues. In germline, CDR1 is SGHRS, CDR2 YFSETQ. The CDR3: CASTPTGTIGELFF. Here the CDR3 DNA reads TGCGCCAGCACCCCAACCGGGACAATCGGGGAGCTGTTTTTT.